This is a list of T cell receptor beta chains from one sample in a study of CD8+CD57+ T cells in acquired aplastic anemia. TCRdb re-called the reads through MiXCR, storing one row per CDR3 protein. Here the sample spans hundreds of thousands of distinct CDR3 sequences, around 33% being singletons. Source material: sorted CD4+, CD8+, or CD8+CD57+ T cells (not recorded which) from PBMCs. The receptors stem from a human donor with aplastic anemia. Each CDR3 is given with its conserved first and last residue. A D gene is named only where the DNA matches it firmly. Clone size is given for some rows only: seen once, a few or many times, or a class if the clone is expanded.

D gene	V gene	CDR3 length	J gene	clone size	CDR3 protein	CDR3 DNA
NA	TRBV30	13	TRBJ2-7	NA	CAWRPGVINEQYF	TGTGCCTGGAGACCCGGTGTGATTAACGAGCAGTACTTC
TRBD1	TRBV20-1	15	TRBJ1-5	NA	CSARSGTGGDQPQHF	TGCAGTGCTCGATCAGGGACAGGGGGGGATCAGCCCCAGCATTTT
TRBD2	TRBV20-1	16	TRBJ2-1	NA	CSAPGLADSSYNEQFF	TGCAGTGCACCGGGACTAGCGGACAGCTCCTACAATGAGCAGTTCTTC
NA	TRBV7-2	17	TRBJ1-6	many	CASSNQSLRRTNSPLHF	TGTGCCAGCAGCAATCAGTCCCTCCGACGTACCAATTCACCCCTCCACTTT
NA	TRBV2	14	TRBJ1-1	NA	CASRVDGSNTEAFF	TGTGCCAGCAGAGTAGACGGCTCGAACACTGAAGCTTTCTTT
NA	TRBV7-2	14	TRBJ1-2	many	CASSSSGVVDGYTF	TGTGCCAGCAGCTCCTCAGGGGTGGTGGATGGCTACACCTTC
NA	TRBV11-2	15	TRBJ2-1	few	CASSLQTSSYNEQFF	TGTGCCAGCAGCTTACAGACGAGCTCCTACAATGAGCAGTTCTTC
NA	TRBV24-1	11	TRBJ1-5	many	CATSDLGPQHF	TGTGCCACCAGTGATTTGGGGCCCCAGCATTTT
NA	TRBV19	15	TRBJ2-4	few	CASSIVGGAKNIQYF	TGTGCCAGTAGTATAGTTGGGGGAGCCAAAAACATTCAGTACTTC
NA	TRBV20-1	15	TRBJ1-1	few	CSARDPSVGDTEAFF	TGCAGTGCTAGAGATCCCAGTGTAGGGGACACTGAAGCTTTCTTT
NA	TRBV13	14	TRBJ1-1	NA	CASSPRRGGTEAFF	TGTGCCAGCAGCCCGCGGAGGGGTGGCACTGAAGCTTTCTTT
NA	TRBV7-3	13	TRBJ2-3	many	CASSYSGTDTQYF	TGTGCCAGCAGCTATTCCGGCACAGATACGCAGTATTTT
NA	TRBV25-1	15	TRBJ1-6	many	CASSASPLSASPLHF	TGTGCCAGCAGTGCTTCGCCCCTGTCGGCATCACCCCTCCACTTT
TRBD1	TRBV11-1	19	TRBJ1-5	few	CASSLGQTGGIGSNQPQHF	TGTGCCAGCAGCTTAGGGCAGACAGGGGGTATCGGAAGCAATCAGCCCCAGCATTTT
TRBD1	TRBV10-1	14	TRBJ2-7	NA	CASSEQGVAYEQYF	TGCGCCAGCAGTGAGCAGGGGGTGGCCTACGAGCAGTACTTC
NA	TRBV7-9	16	TRBJ2-2	NA	CASSLEVGPNTGELFF	TGTGCCAGCAGCTTAGAAGTAGGTCCGAACACCGGGGAGCTGTTTTTT
NA	TRBV12-3/TRBV12-4	15	TRBJ1-4	once	CASSSDRTTNEKLFF	TGTGCCAGCAGTTCTGACAGAACAACTAATGAAAAACTGTTTTTT
NA	TRBV27	16	TRBJ2-7	few	CASSFGWKTPAYEQYF	TGTGCCAGCAGTTTTGGGTGGAAGACACCGGCCTACGAGCAGTACTTC
NA	TRBV7-8	14	TRBJ2-2	few	CASSLAAGTGELFF	TGTGCCAGCAGCTTAGCAGCCGGGACCGGGGAGCTGTTTTTT
NA	TRBV20-1	13	TRBJ2-7	NA	CSARDSKTHEQYF	TGCAGTGCTAGAGATTCGAAAACACACGAGCAGTACTTC
NA	TRBV30	13	TRBJ1-5	many	CAWSVAGNQPQHF	TGTGCCTGGAGTGTAGCCGGGAATCAGCCCCAGCATTTT
NA	TRBV19	11	TRBJ2-7	NA	CASAQRGEQYF	TGTGCCAGCGCCCAGAGAGGCGAGCAGTACTTC
NA	TRBV30	15	TRBJ1-3	NA	CAWSGLRGPGNTIYF	TGTGCCTGGAGTGGTTTACGGGGGCCTGGAAACACCATATATTTT
NA	TRBV10-3	13	TRBJ1-1	many	CAISGQMLAEAFF	TGTGCCATCAGTGGACAGATGTTAGCTGAAGCTTTCTTT
TRBD1	TRBV5-4	16	TRBJ2-3	NA	CASSLVRDSSTDTQYF	TGTGCCAGCAGCTTGGTCCGGGACAGTAGCACAGATACGCAGTATTTT
TRBD1	TRBV6-2/TRBV6-3	18	TRBJ1-2	few	CASSYTPQGTGHSYGYTF	TGTGCCAGCAGTTACACACCGCAAGGGACAGGCCATTCCTATGGCTACACCTTC
NA	TRBV19	14	TRBJ2-1	NA	CASSPTVRADEQFF	TGTGCCAGTAGTCCTACCGTCCGGGCGGATGAGCAGTTCTTC
NA	TRBV12-5	14	TRBJ1-2	NA	CASASSGLNYGYTF	TGTGCTAGTGCCAGCTCCGGGCTAAACTATGGCTACACCTTC
NA	TRBV25-1	14	TRBJ2-7	few	CASTRKSRLREQYF	TGTGCCAGCACCCGGAAAAGTAGACTTCGGGAGCAGTACTTC
NA	TRBV7-2	15	TRBJ1-3	many	CASSEDRPSGNTIYF	TGTGCCAGCAGCGAAGACAGGCCGTCTGGAAACACCATATATTTT
NA	TRBV12-3/TRBV12-4	14	TRBJ1-5	many	CASSSAVSNQPQHF	TGTGCCAGCAGTAGCGCGGTTAGCAATCAGCCCCAGCATTTT
TRBD2	TRBV3-1	16	TRBJ2-3	NA	CASSFMAPTSDSLQYF	TGTGCCAGCAGCTTCATGGCCCCAACTAGCGATAGTTTACAGTATTTT